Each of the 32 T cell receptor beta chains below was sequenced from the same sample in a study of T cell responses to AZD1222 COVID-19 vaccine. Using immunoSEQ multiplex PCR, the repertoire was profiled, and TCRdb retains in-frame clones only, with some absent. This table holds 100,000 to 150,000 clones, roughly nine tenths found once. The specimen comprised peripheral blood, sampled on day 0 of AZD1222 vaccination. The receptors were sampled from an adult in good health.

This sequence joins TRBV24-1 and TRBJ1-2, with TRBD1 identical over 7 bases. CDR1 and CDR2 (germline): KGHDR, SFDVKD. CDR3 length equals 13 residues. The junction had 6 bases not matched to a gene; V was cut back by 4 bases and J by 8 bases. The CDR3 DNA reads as TGTGCCACCAGTGACTCTACAGGGGTCGGCTACACCTTC. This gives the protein CATSDSTGVGYTF.

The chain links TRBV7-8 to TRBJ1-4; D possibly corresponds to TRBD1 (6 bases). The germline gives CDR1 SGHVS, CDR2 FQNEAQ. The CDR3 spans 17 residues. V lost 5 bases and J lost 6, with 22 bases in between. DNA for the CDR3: TGTGCCAGCAGCGTGATTTATACCGGGACAAAGGATGAAAAACTGTTTTTT. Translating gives CASSVIYTGTKDEKLFF.

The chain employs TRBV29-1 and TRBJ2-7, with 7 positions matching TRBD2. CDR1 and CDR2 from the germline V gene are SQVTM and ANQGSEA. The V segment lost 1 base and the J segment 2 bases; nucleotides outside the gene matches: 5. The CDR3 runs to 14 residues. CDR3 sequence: CSVEAAGETYEQYF. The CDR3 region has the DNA TGCAGCGTTGAAGCGGCGGGAGAAACCTACGAGCAGTACTTC.

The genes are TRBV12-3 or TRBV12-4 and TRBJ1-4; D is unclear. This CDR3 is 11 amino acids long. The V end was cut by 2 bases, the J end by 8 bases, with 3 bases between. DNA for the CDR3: TGTGCCAGCAGTTTATCCGAAAAACTGTTTTTT. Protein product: CASSLSEKLFF.

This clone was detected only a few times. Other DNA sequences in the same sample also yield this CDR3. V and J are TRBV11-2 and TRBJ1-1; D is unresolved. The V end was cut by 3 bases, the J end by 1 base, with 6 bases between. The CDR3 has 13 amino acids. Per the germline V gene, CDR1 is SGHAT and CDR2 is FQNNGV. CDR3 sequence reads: CASSFRGNTEAFF. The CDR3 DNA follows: TGTGCCAGCAGCTTCAGAGGGAACACTGAAGCTTTCTTT.

The CDR3 DNA reads TGTGCCATCAGTGACGGCGGGGGGGCCTGGGGGACGGAGCAGTACTTC. Its translation: CAISDGGGAWGTEQYF. This chain connects TRBV10-3 to TRBJ2-7, with TRBD2 identical over 9 bases. The ends lost 3 bases at V and 7 bases at J; junction bases unmatched: 13. Germline V gene data show CDR1 as ENHRY and CDR2 as SYGVKD. The CDR3 loop spans 16 amino acids.

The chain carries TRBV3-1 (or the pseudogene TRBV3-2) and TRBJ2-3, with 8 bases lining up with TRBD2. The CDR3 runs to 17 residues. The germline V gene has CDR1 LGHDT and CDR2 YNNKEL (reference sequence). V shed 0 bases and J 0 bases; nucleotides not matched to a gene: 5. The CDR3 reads CASSQDGSGGSTDTQYF. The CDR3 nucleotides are TGTGCCAGCAGCCAAGATGGGAGCGGGGGTAGCACAGATACGCAGTATTTT.

This CDR3 reads CAIHGIESGNYGYTF. The CDR3 coding sequence is TGTGCCATTCATGGGATAGAGTCGGGGAACTATGGCTACACCTTC. The rearrangement links TRBV7-8 to TRBJ1-2; no firm D call. Germline loops: CDR1 SGHVS, CDR2 FQNEAQ. This CDR3 has 15 residues. V lost 10 bases and J 2 bases, leaving 20 bases between the germline ends.

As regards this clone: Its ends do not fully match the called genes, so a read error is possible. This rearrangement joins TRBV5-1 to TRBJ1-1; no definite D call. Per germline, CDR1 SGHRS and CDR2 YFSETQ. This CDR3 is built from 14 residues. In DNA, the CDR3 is TGCGCCAGCAACTTGGTTGCGGCGGGCACTGAAGCTTTCTTT. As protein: CASNLVAAGTEAFF. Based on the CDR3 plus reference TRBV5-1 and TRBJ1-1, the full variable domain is KAGVTQTPRYLIKTRGQQVTLSCSPISGHRSVSWYQQTPGQGLQFLFEYFSETQRNKGNFPGRFSGRQFSNSRSEMNVSTLELGDSALYLCASNLVAAGTEAFFGQGTRLTVV.

In DNA, the CDR3 is TGTGCCAGCAGTTACGCCTACGAGCAGTACTTC. Translating gives CASSYAYEQYF. The genes are TRBV6-2 or TRBV6-3 and TRBJ2-7, with D hard to call. Germline values: CDR1 MNHEY, CDR2 SVGEGT. CDR3 length equals 11 residues. The germline V and J ends were trimmed by 2 bases and 2 bases, with 1 base remaining between them.

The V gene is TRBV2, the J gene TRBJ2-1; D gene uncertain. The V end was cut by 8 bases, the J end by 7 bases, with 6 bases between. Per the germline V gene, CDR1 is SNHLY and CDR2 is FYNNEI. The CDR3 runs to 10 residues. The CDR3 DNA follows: TGTGCCAGCCAAATTAATGAGCAGTTCTTC. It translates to CASQINEQFF.

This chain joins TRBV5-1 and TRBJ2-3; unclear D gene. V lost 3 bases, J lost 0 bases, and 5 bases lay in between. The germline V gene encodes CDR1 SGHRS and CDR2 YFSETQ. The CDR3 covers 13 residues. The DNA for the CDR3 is TGCGCCAGCAGCTCGGGCAGCACAGATACGCAGTATTTT. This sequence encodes CASSSGSTDTQYF.

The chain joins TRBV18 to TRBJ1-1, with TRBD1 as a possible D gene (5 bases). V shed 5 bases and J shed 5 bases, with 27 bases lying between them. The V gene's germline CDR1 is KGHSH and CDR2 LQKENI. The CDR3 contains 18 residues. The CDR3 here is CASSGAGTAASGRTEAFF. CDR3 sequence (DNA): TGTGCCAGCTCAGGGGCCGGCACCGCCGCCTCAGGTAGGACTGAAGCTTTCTTT.

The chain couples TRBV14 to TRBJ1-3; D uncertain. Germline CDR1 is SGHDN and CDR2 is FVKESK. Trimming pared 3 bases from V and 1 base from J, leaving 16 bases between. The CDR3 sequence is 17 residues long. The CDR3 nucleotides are TGTGCCAGCAGCCAGCTTCACATGGCTGAATCTGGAAACACCATATATTTT. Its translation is CASSQLHMAESGNTIYF.

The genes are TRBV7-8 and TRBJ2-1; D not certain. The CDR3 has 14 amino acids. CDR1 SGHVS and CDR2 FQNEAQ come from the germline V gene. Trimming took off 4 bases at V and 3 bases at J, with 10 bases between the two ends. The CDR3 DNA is TGTGCCAGCAGCTCCTCTCGAGGCTACAATGAGCAGTTCTTC. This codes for CASSSSRGYNEQFF.

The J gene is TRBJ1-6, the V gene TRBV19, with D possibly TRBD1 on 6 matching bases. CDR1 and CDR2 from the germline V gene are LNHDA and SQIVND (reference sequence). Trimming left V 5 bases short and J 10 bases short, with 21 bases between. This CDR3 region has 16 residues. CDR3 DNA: TGTGCCAGTAGTGTTCGCCCCGAAGGGGGTGTCTCACCCCTCCACTTT. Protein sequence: CASSVRPEGGVSPLHF. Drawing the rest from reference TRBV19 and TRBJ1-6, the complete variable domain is DGGITQSPKYLFRKEGQNVTLSCEQNLNHDAMYWYRQDPGQGLRLIYYSQIVNDFQKGDIAEGYSVSREKKESFPLTVTSAQKNPTAFYLCASSVRPEGGVSPLHFGNGTRLTVT.

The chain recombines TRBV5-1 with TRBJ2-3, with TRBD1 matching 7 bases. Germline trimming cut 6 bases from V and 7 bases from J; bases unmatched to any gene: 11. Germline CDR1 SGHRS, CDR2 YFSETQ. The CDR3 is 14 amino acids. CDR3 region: CASTNWTGGYTQYF. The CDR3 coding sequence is TGCGCCAGCACCAACTGGACAGGAGGATATACGCAGTATTTT.

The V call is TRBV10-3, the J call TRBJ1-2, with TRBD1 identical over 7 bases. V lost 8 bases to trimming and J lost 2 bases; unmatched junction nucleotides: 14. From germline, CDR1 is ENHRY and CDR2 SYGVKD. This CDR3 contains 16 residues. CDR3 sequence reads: CAIETSPGTDNYGYTF. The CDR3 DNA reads TGTGCCATCGAAACCAGTCCCGGGACAGACAACTATGGCTACACCTTC.

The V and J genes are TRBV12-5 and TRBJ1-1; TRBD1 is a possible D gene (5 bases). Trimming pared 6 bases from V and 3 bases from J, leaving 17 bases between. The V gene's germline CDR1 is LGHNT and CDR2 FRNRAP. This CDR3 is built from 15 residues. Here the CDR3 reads CASGPQGYLDTEAFF. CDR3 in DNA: TGTGCTAGTGGCCCCCAGGGTTACTTGGACACTGAAGCTTTCTTT.

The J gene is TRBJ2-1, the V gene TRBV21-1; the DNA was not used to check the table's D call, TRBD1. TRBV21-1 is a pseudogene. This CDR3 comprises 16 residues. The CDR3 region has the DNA TGTGCCAGCATGGGACAGGCACCTTACTCCTACAATGAGCAGTTCTTC. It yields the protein CASMGQAPYSYNEQFF.

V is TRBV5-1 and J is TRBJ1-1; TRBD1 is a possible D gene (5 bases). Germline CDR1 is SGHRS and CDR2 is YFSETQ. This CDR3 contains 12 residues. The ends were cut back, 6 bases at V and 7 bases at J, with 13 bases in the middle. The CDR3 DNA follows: TGCGCCAGCAAGATACAGGACGGTGAAGCTTTCTTT. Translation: CASKIQDGEAFF.

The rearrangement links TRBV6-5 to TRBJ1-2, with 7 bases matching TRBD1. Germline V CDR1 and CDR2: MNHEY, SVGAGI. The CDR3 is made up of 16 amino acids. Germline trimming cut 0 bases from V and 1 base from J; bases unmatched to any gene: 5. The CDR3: CASSYSATGINYGYTF. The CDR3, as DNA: TGTGCCAGCAGTTACTCGGCGACAGGGATTAACTATGGCTACACCTTC.

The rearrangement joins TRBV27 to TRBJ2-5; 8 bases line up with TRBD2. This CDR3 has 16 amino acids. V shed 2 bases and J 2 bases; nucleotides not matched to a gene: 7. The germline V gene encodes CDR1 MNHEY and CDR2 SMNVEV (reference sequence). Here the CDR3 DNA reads TGTGCCAGCAGTTTAGGCTTTGGCGGGGGGCAAGAGACCCAGTACTTC. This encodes CASSLGFGGGQETQYF.

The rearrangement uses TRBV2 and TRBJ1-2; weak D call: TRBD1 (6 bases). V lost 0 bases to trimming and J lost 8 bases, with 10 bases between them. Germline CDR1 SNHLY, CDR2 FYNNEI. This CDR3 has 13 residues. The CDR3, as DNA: TGTGCCAGCAGTGAAGCGGGACAACTCGGCTACACCTTC. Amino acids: CASSEAGQLGYTF.

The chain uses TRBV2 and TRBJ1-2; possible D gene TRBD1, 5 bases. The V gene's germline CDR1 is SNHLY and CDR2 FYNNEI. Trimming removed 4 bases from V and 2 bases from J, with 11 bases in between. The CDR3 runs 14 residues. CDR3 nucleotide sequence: TGTGCCAGCAGTGGGGGGGACGGAAACTATGGCTACACCTTC. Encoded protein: CASSGGDGNYGYTF.

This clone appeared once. The CDR3 loop is CASSESWTGGSSPYEQYF. DNA for the CDR3: TGTGCCAGCAGTGAATCCTGGACAGGGGGCTCGTCTCCCTACGAGCAGTACTTC. The chain recombines TRBV6-1 with TRBJ2-7; 11 bases align to TRBD1. CDR1 and CDR2 from the germline V gene are MNHNS and SASEGT. V was clipped by 2 bases and J by 2 bases; unmatched bases: 11. The CDR3 runs 18 residues.

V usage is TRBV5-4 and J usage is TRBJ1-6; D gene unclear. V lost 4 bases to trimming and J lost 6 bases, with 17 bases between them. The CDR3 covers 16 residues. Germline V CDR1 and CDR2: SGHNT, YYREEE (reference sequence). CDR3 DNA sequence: TGTGCCAGCAGCCCCGGAGCTGCCGAAGTTAATTCACCCCTCCACTTT. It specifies CASSPGAAEVNSPLHF.

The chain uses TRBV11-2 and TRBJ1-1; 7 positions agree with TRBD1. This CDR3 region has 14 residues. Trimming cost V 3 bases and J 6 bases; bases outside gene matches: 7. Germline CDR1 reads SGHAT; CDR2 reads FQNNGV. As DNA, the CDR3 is TGTGCCAGCAGCTTCCCGCAGGGGGGACCTGAAGCTTTCTTT. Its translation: CASSFPQGGPEAFF.

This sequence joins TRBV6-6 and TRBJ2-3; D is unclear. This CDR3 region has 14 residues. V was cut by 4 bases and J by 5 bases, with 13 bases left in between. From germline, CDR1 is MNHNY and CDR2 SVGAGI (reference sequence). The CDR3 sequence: CASSLSPAEDTQYF. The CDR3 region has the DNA TGTGCCAGCAGTTTGTCGCCGGCCGAAGATACGCAGTATTTT.

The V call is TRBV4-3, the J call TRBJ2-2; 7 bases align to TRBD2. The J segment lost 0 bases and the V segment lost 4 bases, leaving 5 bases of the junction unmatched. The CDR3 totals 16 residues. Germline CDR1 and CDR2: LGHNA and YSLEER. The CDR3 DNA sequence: TGCGCCAGCAGCCCTATTAGCGGGCCGAACACCGGGGAGCTGTTTTTT. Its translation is CASSPISGPNTGELFF.

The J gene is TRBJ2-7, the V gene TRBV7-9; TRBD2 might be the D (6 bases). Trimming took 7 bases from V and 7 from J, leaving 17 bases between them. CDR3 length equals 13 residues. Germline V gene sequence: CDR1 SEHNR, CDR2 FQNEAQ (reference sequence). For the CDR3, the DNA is TGTGCCAGCAACCGGGACTGGCGAGGGGAGCAGTACTTC. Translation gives CASNRDWRGEQYF.

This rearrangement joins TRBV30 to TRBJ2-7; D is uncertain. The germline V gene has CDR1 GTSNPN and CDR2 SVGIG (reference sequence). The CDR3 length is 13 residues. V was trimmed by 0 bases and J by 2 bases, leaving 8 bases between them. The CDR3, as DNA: TGTGCCTGGAGTGTGGAGAGTACCTACGAGCAGTACTTC. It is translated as CAWSVESTYEQYF.